This is a list of T cell receptor beta chains from one sample in a study of T cells in Graves' hyperthyroidism and ophthalmopathy. MiXCR, run by TCRdb on the multiplex PCR reads, gives a single entry per CDR3 protein. The sample lists a few hundred thousand distinct CDR3 sequences, 15% to 20% occurring once. Sequenced material: blood. Receptor source: a woman aged 25 to 39 with Graves' ophthalmopathy. The CDR3 runs from the conserved cysteine through the conserved F or W. D genes are given only for firm matches. A row's size may be missing; if present it is once, few, many or a size class.

CDR3aa: CANSPQETQYF
CDR3nt: TGTGCCAACTCACCACAAGAGACCCAGTACTTC
d_gene: NA
j_gene: TRBJ2-5
v_gene: TRBV18
abundance: many

CDR3aa: CASSPLSTRTSTDTQYF
CDR3nt: TGTGCCAGCTCACCACTTTCAACCCGGACAAGCACAGATACGCAGTATTTT
d_gene: NA
j_gene: TRBJ2-3
v_gene: TRBV18
abundance: few

CDR3aa: CASSLRFNEKLFF
CDR3nt: TGCGCCAGCAGCCTCAGGTTTAATGAAAAACTGTTTTTT
d_gene: NA
j_gene: TRBJ1-4
v_gene: TRBV5-1
abundance: NA

CDR3aa: CASSALRPGTGGRAFF
CDR3nt: TGTGCCAGCAGTGCCCTTCGTCCCGGGACAGGGGGCAGGGCTTTCTTT
d_gene: TRBD1
j_gene: TRBJ1-1
v_gene: TRBV6-2/TRBV6-3
abundance: NA

CDR3aa: CASSSNTQYNEQFF
CDR3nt: TGTGCCAGCAGTTCCAATACACAGTACAATGAGCAGTTCTTC
d_gene: NA
j_gene: TRBJ2-1
v_gene: TRBV6-2/TRBV6-3
abundance: NA

CDR3aa: CASSFDRGRTDYGYTF
CDR3nt: TGTGCCAGCAGTTTTGACAGGGGGCGTACAGACTATGGCTACACCTTC
d_gene: NA
j_gene: TRBJ1-2
v_gene: TRBV3-2
abundance: NA

CDR3aa: CASSLDLPRECHF
CDR3nt: TGTGCCAGCAGCTTAGATCTTCCCCGGGAGTGTCACTTC
d_gene: NA
j_gene: TRBJ2-5
v_gene: TRBV11-2
abundance: many

CDR3aa: CAISEGQGFPYYGYTF
CDR3nt: TGTGCCATCAGTGAGGGACAGGGATTCCCTTACTATGGCTACACCTTC
d_gene: TRBD1
j_gene: TRBJ1-2
v_gene: TRBV10-3
abundance: NA

CDR3aa: CASSVTFGRGYYYEQYF
CDR3nt: TGTGCCAGCAGTGTAACTTTTGGCAGGGGGTACTATTACGAGCAGTACTTC
d_gene: TRBD1
j_gene: TRBJ2-7
v_gene: TRBV25-1
abundance: few

CDR3aa: CAWDYRDPPMGTQYF
CDR3nt: TGTGCCTGGGACTATCGGGACCCGCCCATGGGGACGCAGTATTTT
d_gene: NA
j_gene: TRBJ2-3
v_gene: TRBV30
abundance: many

CDR3aa: CSVEEVTSGSTGELFF
CDR3nt: TGCAGCGTTGAGGAGGTGACTAGCGGGAGTACCGGGGAGCTGTTTTTT
d_gene: TRBD2
j_gene: TRBJ2-2
v_gene: TRBV29-1
abundance: NA

CDR3aa: CASSGTATPAYEQYF
CDR3nt: TGTGCCAGCAGCGGGACTGCGACCCCCGCCTACGAGCAGTACTTC
d_gene: NA
j_gene: TRBJ2-7
v_gene: TRBV7-9
abundance: NA

CDR3aa: CASRDTGSSEQYF
CDR3nt: TGTGCCAGCAGGGATACAGGGAGTTCCGAGCAGTACTTC
d_gene: NA
j_gene: TRBJ2-7
v_gene: TRBV6-5
abundance: many

CDR3aa: CASSVYAEHTQYF
CDR3nt: TGTGCCAGCAGCGTATACGCGGAGCATACGCAGTATTTT
d_gene: NA
j_gene: TRBJ2-3
v_gene: TRBV9
abundance: few

CDR3aa: CSARVFQGANSPLHF
CDR3nt: TGCAGTGCTAGAGTTTTCCAGGGGGCAAATTCACCCCTCCACTTT
d_gene: TRBD1
j_gene: TRBJ1-6
v_gene: TRBV20-1
abundance: few

CDR3aa: CANSTGWASGNTIYF
CDR3nt: TGCGCCAACAGCACTGGATGGGCCTCTGGAAACACCATATATTTT
d_gene: NA
j_gene: TRBJ1-3
v_gene: TRBV5-1
abundance: NA

CDR3aa: CASSQDRGTSAKNIQYF
CDR3nt: TGCGCCAGCAGCCAAGATCGGGGGACTAGCGCAAAAAACATTCAGTACTTC
d_gene: TRBD2
j_gene: TRBJ2-4
v_gene: TRBV4-3
abundance: NA

CDR3aa: CSASSAVFGANVLTF
CDR3nt: TGCAGTGCTAGTAGCGCCGTCTTTGGGGCCAACGTCCTGACTTTC
d_gene: NA
j_gene: TRBJ2-6
v_gene: TRBV20-1
abundance: NA

CDR3aa: CASSSFDRDSTYGYTF
CDR3nt: TGTGCCAGCAGCTCATTCGATAGGGACAGCACGTATGGCTACACCTTC
d_gene: TRBD1
j_gene: TRBJ1-2
v_gene: TRBV5-6
abundance: few

CDR3aa: CSASVNSGSSSYEQYF
CDR3nt: TGCAGTGCTAGCGTGAACAGCGGGTCTAGCTCCTACGAGCAGTACTTC
d_gene: NA
j_gene: TRBJ2-7
v_gene: TRBV20-1
abundance: few

CDR3aa: CASSLKQNTEAFF
CDR3nt: TGTGCCAGCAGCTTGAAACAGAACACTGAAGCTTTCTTT
d_gene: NA
j_gene: TRBJ1-1
v_gene: TRBV7-2
abundance: NA

CDR3aa: CASSFRRDSPLHF
CDR3nt: TGTGCCAGCAGTTTTAGAAGGGACTCACCCCTCCACTTT
d_gene: NA
j_gene: TRBJ1-6
v_gene: TRBV12-3/TRBV12-4
abundance: many

CDR3aa: CASSLLAGMGNEQFF
CDR3nt: TGTGCCAGCAGTCTACTAGCGGGAATGGGCAATGAGCAGTTCTTC
d_gene: TRBD2
j_gene: TRBJ2-1
v_gene: TRBV28
abundance: NA

CDR3aa: CASSEGTLKNIQYF
CDR3nt: TGTGCCAGCAGTGAAGGGACGTTGAAAAACATTCAGTACTTC
d_gene: NA
j_gene: TRBJ2-4
v_gene: TRBV2
abundance: many

CDR3aa: CASSHRDSTYNEQFF
CDR3nt: TGTGCCAGCAGCCACCGGGACAGCACTTACAATGAGCAGTTCTTC
d_gene: TRBD1
j_gene: TRBJ2-1
v_gene: TRBV14
abundance: many

CDR3aa: CSVPYGTTKNMNSNQPQHF
CDR3nt: TGCAGCGTGCCTTACGGGACAACTAAAAACATGAATAGCAATCAGCCCCAGCATTTT
d_gene: NA
j_gene: TRBJ1-5
v_gene: TRBV29-1
abundance: few

CDR3aa: CASSPPSSGNEQFF
CDR3nt: TGTGCCAGCTCACCACCATCTAGCGGCAATGAGCAGTTCTTC
d_gene: TRBD2
j_gene: TRBJ2-1
v_gene: TRBV18
abundance: many

CDR3aa: CASSPVGSLGEQFF
CDR3nt: TGTGCCAGCAGTCCCGTGGGCAGTCTCGGTGAGCAGTTCTTC
d_gene: NA
j_gene: TRBJ2-1
v_gene: TRBV6-2/TRBV6-3
abundance: many

CDR3aa: CSARTGQGPSGYTF
CDR3nt: TGCAGTGCTAGGACCGGACAGGGGCCATCTGGCTACACCTTC
d_gene: TRBD1
j_gene: TRBJ1-2
v_gene: TRBV20-1
abundance: many

CDR3aa: CSATQGGFNTEAFF
CDR3nt: TGCAGTGCTACCCAGGGGGGGTTTAACACTGAAGCTTTCTTT
d_gene: TRBD1
j_gene: TRBJ1-1
v_gene: TRBV20-1
abundance: NA

CDR3aa: CASSVGAVRDTQYF
CDR3nt: TGTGCCAGCAGCGTAGGGGCAGTCCGGGATACGCAGTATTTT
d_gene: NA
j_gene: TRBJ2-3
v_gene: TRBV9
abundance: NA

CDR3aa: CASGLVGYEQYF
CDR3nt: TGTGCCAGCGGTTTGGTAGGATACGAGCAGTACTTC
d_gene: NA
j_gene: TRBJ2-7
v_gene: TRBV12-3/TRBV12-4
abundance: NA

CDR3aa: CASSGTGGPGDTQYF
CDR3nt: TGTGCCAGCAGTGGAACGGGAGGGCCGGGAGATACGCAGTATTTT
d_gene: TRBD2
j_gene: TRBJ2-3
v_gene: TRBV2
abundance: many

CDR3aa: CASSFWASGNYEQYF
CDR3nt: TGTGCCAGCAGCTTTTGGGCTAGCGGGAACTACGAGCAGTACTTC
d_gene: TRBD2
j_gene: TRBJ2-7
v_gene: TRBV7-2
abundance: many

CDR3aa: CASSSRDSEAFF
CDR3nt: TGTGCCAGCAGTTCCCGGGACAGTGAAGCTTTCTTT
d_gene: TRBD1
j_gene: TRBJ1-1
v_gene: TRBV28
abundance: NA

CDR3aa: CASSLSNSLNEKLFF
CDR3nt: TGTGCCAGCAGTTTAAGTAACAGCCTTAATGAAAAACTGTTTTTT
d_gene: NA
j_gene: TRBJ1-4
v_gene: TRBV28
abundance: NA

CDR3aa: CASSPGGTVNYGYTF
CDR3nt: TGTGCCAGCTCACCTGGCGGGACAGTTAACTATGGCTACACCTTC
d_gene: TRBD1
j_gene: TRBJ1-2
v_gene: TRBV18
abundance: NA

CDR3aa: CASSLGASYEQYF
CDR3nt: TGTGCCAGCAGCTTAGGGGCGTCCTACGAGCAGTACTTC
d_gene: NA
j_gene: TRBJ2-7
v_gene: TRBV7-2
abundance: many

CDR3aa: CSVSGYTF
CDR3nt: TGCAGCGTTAGTGGCTACACCTTC
d_gene: NA
j_gene: TRBJ1-2
v_gene: TRBV29-1
abundance: few

CDR3aa: CASSHPDPLLGPDTQYF
CDR3nt: TGTGCCAGCAGTCACCCCGATCCCCTGCTAGGACCAGATACGCAGTATTTT
d_gene: NA
j_gene: TRBJ2-3
v_gene: TRBV28
abundance: few

CDR3aa: CSALGTSSYEQYF
CDR3nt: TGCAGTGCCCTAGGGACTAGCTCCTACGAGCAGTACTTC
d_gene: TRBD2
j_gene: TRBJ2-7
v_gene: TRBV20-1
abundance: many

CDR3aa: CASSLGTAIFYEQYF
CDR3nt: TGTGCCAGCAGTTTAGGGACCGCTATTTTCTACGAGCAGTACTTC
d_gene: NA
j_gene: TRBJ2-7
v_gene: TRBV28
abundance: many

CDR3aa: CSARDGQAGSNTEAFF
CDR3nt: TGCAGTGCTAGAGATGGACAGGCCGGGAGTAACACTGAAGCTTTCTTT
d_gene: TRBD1
j_gene: TRBJ1-1
v_gene: TRBV20-1
abundance: many

CDR3aa: CASSERQGLWNQPQHF
CDR3nt: TGTGCCAGTTCAGAGAGACAGGGTCTGTGGAATCAGCCCCAGCATTTT
d_gene: TRBD1
j_gene: TRBJ1-5
v_gene: TRBV19
abundance: few

CDR3aa: CSVEGDYYEQYF
CDR3nt: TGCAGCGTTGAAGGGGACTACTACGAGCAGTACTTC
d_gene: TRBD2
j_gene: TRBJ2-7
v_gene: TRBV29-1
abundance: many

CDR3aa: CAISATYEQYF
CDR3nt: TGTGCCATCAGTGCAACCTACGAGCAGTACTTC
d_gene: NA
j_gene: TRBJ2-7
v_gene: TRBV10-3
abundance: NA

CDR3aa: CASSLGQGARSPLHF
CDR3nt: TGTGCCAGCAGCTTGGGACAGGGAGCTCGCTCACCCCTCCACTTT
d_gene: TRBD1
j_gene: TRBJ1-6
v_gene: TRBV5-4
abundance: NA

CDR3aa: CASSQDWDRGTDTQYF
CDR3nt: TGTGCCAGCAGCCAAGATTGGGACAGGGGCACAGATACGCAGTATTTT
d_gene: TRBD1
j_gene: TRBJ2-3
v_gene: TRBV3-1
abundance: many

CDR3aa: CASSLSGSQETQYF
CDR3nt: TGTGCCAGCAGCTTAAGTGGCAGCCAAGAGACCCAGTACTTC
d_gene: NA
j_gene: TRBJ2-5
v_gene: TRBV11-3
abundance: many

CDR3aa: CATSDSKGAYGYTF
CDR3nt: TGTGCCACCAGTGATTCTAAAGGGGCGTATGGCTACACCTTC
d_gene: NA
j_gene: TRBJ1-2
v_gene: TRBV24-1
abundance: few

CDR3aa: CASSFTGVGGITDTQYF
CDR3nt: TGTGCCAGCAGCTTCACTGGGGTGGGAGGGATTACAGATACGCAGTATTTT
d_gene: TRBD2
j_gene: TRBJ2-3
v_gene: TRBV28
abundance: many

CDR3aa: CASSVGQSSYNEQFF
CDR3nt: TGTGCCAGCAGCGTTGGACAGAGCTCCTACAATGAGCAGTTCTTC
d_gene: NA
j_gene: TRBJ2-1
v_gene: TRBV7-6
abundance: few

CDR3aa: CASSPEVQETQYF
CDR3nt: TGTGCCAGCTCACCGGAAGTCCAAGAGACCCAGTACTTC
d_gene: NA
j_gene: TRBJ2-5
v_gene: TRBV18
abundance: many